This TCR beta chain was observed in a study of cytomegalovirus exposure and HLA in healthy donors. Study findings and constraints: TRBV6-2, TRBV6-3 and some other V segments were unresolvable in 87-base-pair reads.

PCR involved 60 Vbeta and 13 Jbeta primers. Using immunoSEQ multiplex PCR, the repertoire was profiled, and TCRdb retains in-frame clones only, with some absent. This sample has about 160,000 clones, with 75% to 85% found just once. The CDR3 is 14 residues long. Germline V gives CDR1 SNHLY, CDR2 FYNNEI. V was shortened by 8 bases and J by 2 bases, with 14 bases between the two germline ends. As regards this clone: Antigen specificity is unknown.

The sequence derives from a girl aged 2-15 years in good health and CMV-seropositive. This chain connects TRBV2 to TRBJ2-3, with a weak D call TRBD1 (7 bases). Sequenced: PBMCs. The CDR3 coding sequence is TGTGCCAGCCAGGGGGGTCCTAACACAGATACGCAGTATTTT. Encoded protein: CASQGGPNTDTQYF.